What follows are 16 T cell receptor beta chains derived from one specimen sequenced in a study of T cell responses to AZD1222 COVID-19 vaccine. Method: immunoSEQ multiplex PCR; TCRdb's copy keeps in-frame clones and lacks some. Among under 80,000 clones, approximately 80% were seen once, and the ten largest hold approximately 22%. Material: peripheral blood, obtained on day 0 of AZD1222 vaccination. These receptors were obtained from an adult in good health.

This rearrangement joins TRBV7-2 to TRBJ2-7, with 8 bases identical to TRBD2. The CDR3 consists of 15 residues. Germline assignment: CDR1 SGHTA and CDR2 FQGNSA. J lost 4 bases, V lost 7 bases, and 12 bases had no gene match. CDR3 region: CASTPSLAEIYEQYF. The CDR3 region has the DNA TGTGCCAGCACTCCGTCACTAGCGGAAATTTACGAGCAGTACTTC.

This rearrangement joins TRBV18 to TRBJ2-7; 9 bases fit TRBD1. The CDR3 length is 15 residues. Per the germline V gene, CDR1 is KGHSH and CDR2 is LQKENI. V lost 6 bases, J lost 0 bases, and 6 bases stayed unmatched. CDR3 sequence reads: CASSSDRGSSYEQYF. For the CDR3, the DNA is TGTGCCAGCTCGTCAGACAGGGGGAGCTCCTACGAGCAGTACTTC.

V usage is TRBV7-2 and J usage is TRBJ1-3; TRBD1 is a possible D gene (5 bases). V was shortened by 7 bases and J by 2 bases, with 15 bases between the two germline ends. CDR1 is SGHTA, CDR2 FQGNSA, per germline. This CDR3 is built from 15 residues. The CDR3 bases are TGTGCCAGCATCCACCGCCTGGGGGCTGGAAACACCATATATTTT. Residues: CASIHRLGAGNTIYF.

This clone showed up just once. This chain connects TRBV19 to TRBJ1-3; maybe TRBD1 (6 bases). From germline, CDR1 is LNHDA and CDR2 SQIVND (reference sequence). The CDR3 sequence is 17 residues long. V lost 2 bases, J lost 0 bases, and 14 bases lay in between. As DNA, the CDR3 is TGTGCCAGTAGTATACAGTCCGGGGACAACTCTGGAAACACCATATATTTT. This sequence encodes CASSIQSGDNSGNTIYF.

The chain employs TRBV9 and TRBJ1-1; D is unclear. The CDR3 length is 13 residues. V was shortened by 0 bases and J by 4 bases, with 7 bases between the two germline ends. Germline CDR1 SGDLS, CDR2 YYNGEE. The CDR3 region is CASSVDGFTEAFF. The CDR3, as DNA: TGTGCCAGCAGCGTAGATGGGTTCACTGAAGCTTTCTTT.

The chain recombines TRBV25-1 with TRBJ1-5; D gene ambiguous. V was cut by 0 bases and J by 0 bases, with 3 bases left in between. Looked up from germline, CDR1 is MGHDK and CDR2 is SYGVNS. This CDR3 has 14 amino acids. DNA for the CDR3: TGTGCCAGCAGTGAATACAATAGCAATCAGCCCCAGCATTTT. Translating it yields CASSEYNSNQPQHF. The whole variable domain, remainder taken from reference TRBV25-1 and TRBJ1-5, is EADIYQTPRYLVIGTGKKITLECSQTMGHDKMYWYQQDPGMELHLIHYSYGVNSTEKGDLSSESTVSRIRTEHFPLTLESARPSHTSQYLCASSEYNSNQPQHFGDGTRLSIL.

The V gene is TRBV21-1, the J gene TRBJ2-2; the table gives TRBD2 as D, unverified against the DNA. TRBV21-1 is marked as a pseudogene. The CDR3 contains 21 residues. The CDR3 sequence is CASSKELFRGVGISNTGELFF. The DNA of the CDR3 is TGTGCCAGCAGCAAAGAGCTTTTCCGGGGGGTCGGAATAAGTAACACCGGGGAGCTGTTTTTT.

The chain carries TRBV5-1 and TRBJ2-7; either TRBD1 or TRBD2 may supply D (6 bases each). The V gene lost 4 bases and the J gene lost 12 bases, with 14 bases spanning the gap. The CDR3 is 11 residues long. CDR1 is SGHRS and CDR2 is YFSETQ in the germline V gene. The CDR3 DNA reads TGCGCCAGCAGCGGGGGGCAGAAATGGTACTTC. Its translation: CASSGGQKWYF.

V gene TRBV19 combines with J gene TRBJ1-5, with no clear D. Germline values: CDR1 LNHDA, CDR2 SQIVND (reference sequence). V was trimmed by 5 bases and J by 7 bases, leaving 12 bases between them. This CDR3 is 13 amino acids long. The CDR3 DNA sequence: TGTGCCAGTAGTCCTACGACCGTGCAGCCCCAGCATTTT. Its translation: CASSPTTVQPQHF.

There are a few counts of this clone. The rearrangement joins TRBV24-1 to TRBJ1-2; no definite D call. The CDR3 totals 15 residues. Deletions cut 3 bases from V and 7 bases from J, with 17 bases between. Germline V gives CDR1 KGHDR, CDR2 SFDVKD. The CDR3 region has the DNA TGTGCCACCAGTGATCCTGCCCGACAAGGAGGTGGCTACACCTTC. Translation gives CATSDPARQGGGYTF.

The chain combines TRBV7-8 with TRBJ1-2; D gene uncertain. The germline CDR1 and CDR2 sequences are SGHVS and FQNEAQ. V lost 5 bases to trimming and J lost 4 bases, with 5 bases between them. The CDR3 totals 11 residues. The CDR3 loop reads CASSLSYGYTF. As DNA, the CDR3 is TGTGCCAGCAGCCTCTCCTATGGCTACACCTTC.

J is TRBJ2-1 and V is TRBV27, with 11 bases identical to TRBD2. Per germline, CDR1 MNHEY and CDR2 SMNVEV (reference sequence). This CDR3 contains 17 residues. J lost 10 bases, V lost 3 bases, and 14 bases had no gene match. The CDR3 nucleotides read TGTGCCAGCAGTTTTAAAATAGCGGGAGGGCCGATCGCAGAGCAGTTCTTC. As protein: CASSFKIAGGPIAEQFF.

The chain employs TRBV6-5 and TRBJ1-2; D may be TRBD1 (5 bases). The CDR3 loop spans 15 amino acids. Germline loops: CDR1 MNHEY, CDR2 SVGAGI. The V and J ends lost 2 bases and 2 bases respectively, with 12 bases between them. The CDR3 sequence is CASSYQRTSNYGYTF. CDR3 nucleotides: TGTGCCAGCAGTTACCAAAGGACATCCAACTATGGCTACACCTTC.

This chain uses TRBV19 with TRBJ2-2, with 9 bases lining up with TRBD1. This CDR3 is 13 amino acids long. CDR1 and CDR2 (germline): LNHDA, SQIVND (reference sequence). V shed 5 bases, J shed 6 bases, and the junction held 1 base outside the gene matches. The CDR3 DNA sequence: TGTGCCAGTAGTCGACAGGGGGCCGGGGAGCTGTTTTTT. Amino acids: CASSRQGAGELFF.

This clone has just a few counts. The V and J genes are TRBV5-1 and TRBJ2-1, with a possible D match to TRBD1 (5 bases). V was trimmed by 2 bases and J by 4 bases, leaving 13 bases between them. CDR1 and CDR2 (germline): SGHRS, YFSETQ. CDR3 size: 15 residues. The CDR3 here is CASSFDSDVYNEQFF. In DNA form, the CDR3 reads TGCGCCAGCAGCTTCGACAGCGACGTATACAATGAGCAGTTCTTC.

The CDR3 protein is CATSRDRGGLSYNEQFF. The CDR3 nucleotides read TGTGCCACCAGCAGAGATCGGGGCGGTCTCTCCTACAATGAGCAGTTCTTC. The chain recombines TRBV15 with TRBJ2-1, with D tentatively TRBD1 or TRBD2 (5 bases each). This CDR3 contains 17 residues. The germline gives CDR1 LNHNV, CDR2 YYDKDF (reference sequence). The germline V and J ends were trimmed by 0 bases and 0 bases, with 12 bases remaining between them.